This entry features one TCR beta chain sequence. The germline CDR1 and CDR2 sequences are MDHEN and SYDVKM. Trimming removed 4 bases at V and 14 bases at J, with 17 bases between. This CDR3 spans 12 amino acids. This entry comes from a study of cytomegalovirus exposure and HLA in healthy donors. PCR amplification relied on 60 Vbeta primers (plus 13 Jbeta primers). The data were produced by immunoSEQ multiplex PCR, yet TCRdb's version contains in-frame clones alone and is incomplete. The sample includes about 55,000 clones, about 82% of them seen just once. The sequence was collected from a man aged 25-45 years in good health and CMV-seronegative. This rearrangement joins TRBV28 to TRBJ1-2; D is unclear. Specimen: PBMCs. CDR3 bases: TGTGCCAGCAGTTCGGGAGGGTCGACCGGAACCTTC. Its translation: CASSSGGSTGTF.